Sequencing of this T cell receptor beta chain was carried out in a study of cytomegalovirus exposure and HLA in healthy donors. Study in general: A prior analysis found 117 million unique TCR beta sequences from 150 million to 200 million T cells. Among the approximately 400 donors who were genotyped, 81% fell in the genetic ancestry cluster that is associated with self-reported Caucasian donors. Findings of the study overall: There were some V segments, including TRBV6-2 and TRBV6-3, excluded as indistinguishable.

Participants comprised healthy donors of bone marrow. With respect to this clone: The antigen is not known.

Germline V CDR1 and CDR2: SGHAT, FQNNGV. The V gene lost 0 bases and the J gene lost 3 bases, with 14 bases spanning the gap. There are 17 residues in the CDR3. The PCR employed 60 Vbeta primers together with 13 Jbeta primers. Sequenced by immunoSEQ multiplex PCR; TCRdb stores in-frame clones only, minus some. The sample includes 150,000 to 250,000 clones, roughly 79% of them seen just once. This chain joins TRBV11-2 and TRBJ2-2; D not certain. This sequence was found in a young man in good health and CMV-seronegative. The sequenced sample consisted of PBMCs. CDR3 sequence: CASSLEFRFFYTGELFF. DNA for the CDR3: TGTGCCAGCAGCTTAGAGTTCAGGTTCTTCTACACCGGGGAGCTGTTTTTT.